Listed below are T cell receptor beta chains from one sample, sequenced in a study of blood T cell repertoires in COVID-19. The method was immunoSEQ multiplex PCR; TCRdb's version includes in-frame clones alone and lacks a portion of them. The sample carries about 120,000 clones, less than 85% recorded once. Sequencing was performed on peripheral blood. These receptors were obtained from a man aged 30 to 45 with acute or convalescent COVID-19. The CDR3 runs from the conserved cysteine through the conserved F or W. Fields, in order: clone size, V gene, D gene, J gene, CDR3 protein, CDR3 DNA. A D gene is named only where the DNA matches it firmly. A clone size is listed for some rows: how often the clone was seen (once, few, many), or a class if it is expanded.

NA	TRBV19	NA	TRBJ1-1	CASSIQGDTEAFF	TGTGCCAGTAGTATCCAGGGCGACACTGAAGCTTTCTTT
NA	TRBV5-1	TRBD1	TRBJ2-2	CASSATGGIGELFF	TGCGCCAGCAGCGCGACAGGGGGGATCGGGGAGCTGTTTTTT
NA	TRBV4-2	TRBD2	TRBJ2-5	CASSQDTTGLAGGPGETQYF	TGTGCCAGCAGCCAAGATACGACGGGACTAGCGGGAGGGCCAGGGGAGACCCAGTACTTC
NA	TRBV5-1	NA	TRBJ2-3	CASSLTELSTDTQYF	TGCGCCAGCAGCTTGACGGAGCTAAGCACAGATACGCAGTATTTT
NA	TRBV6-5	TRBD1	TRBJ2-2	CASGPGTGYTGELFF	TGTGCCAGCGGGCCCGGGACAGGTTACACCGGGGAGCTGTTTTTT
NA	TRBV9	NA	TRBJ2-7	CASSAEDSPFTHEQYF	TGTGCCAGCAGCGCGGAGGACTCTCCATTTACGCACGAGCAGTACTTC
few	TRBV10-3	TRBD1	TRBJ1-2	CAIGRTGDYTF	TGTGCCATCGGTCGGACAGGGGACTACACCTTC
NA	TRBV12-3/TRBV12-4	NA	TRBJ1-2	CASRPEGYGYTF	TGTGCCAGCAGGCCAGAGGGCTATGGCTACACCTTC
NA	TRBV5-5	TRBD2	TRBJ2-3	CASSRSFGLAGGTDTQYF	TGTGCCAGCAGCCGCTCCTTCGGACTAGCGGGAGGAACAGATACGCAGTATTTT
NA	TRBV6-2/TRBV6-3	NA	TRBJ2-2	CASSSSSATGELFF	TGTGCCAGCAGCTCGTCTAGCGCGACCGGGGAGCTGTTTTTT
few	TRBV3-1/TRBV3-2	NA	TRBJ1-2	CASSQVGVGFYGYTF	TGTGCCAGCAGCCAAGTCGGGGTAGGGTTCTATGGCTACACCTTC
NA	TRBV5-6	NA	TRBJ2-1	CASSLTVNPYNEQFF	TGTGCCAGCAGCCTCACAGTTAACCCCTACAATGAGCAGTTCTTC
NA	TRBV28	NA	TRBJ1-1	CASSLRQMNTEAFF	TGTGCCAGCAGTTTAAGACAGATGAACACTGAAGCTTTCTTT
few	TRBV19	NA	TRBJ1-2	CASSIGSRDYGYTF	TGTGCCAGTAGTATAGGGTCCAGGGACTATGGCTACACCTTC
NA	TRBV7-2	NA	TRBJ2-2	CASSFAGNTGELFF	TGTGCCAGCAGCTTTGCAGGGAACACCGGGGAGCTGTTTTTT
NA	TRBV7-2	TRBD1	TRBJ1-2	CASSWTGEHYGYTF	TGTGCCAGCAGCTGGACAGGAGAACACTATGGCTACACCTTC
NA	TRBV6-5	NA	TRBJ2-5	CASSYSRTAFQETQYF	TGTGCCAGCAGTTACTCGAGGACAGCGTTCCAAGAGACCCAGTACTTC
NA	TRBV4-2	TRBD1	TRBJ1-6	CASSQELGTGNSPLHF	TGTGCCAGCAGCCAAGAGTTGGGGACAGGGAATTCACCCCTCCACTTT
NA	TRBV29-1	TRBD1	TRBJ1-2	CSVGTARGYTF	TGCAGCGTCGGGACAGCGAGAGGTTACACCTTC
NA	TRBV4-1	NA	TRBJ2-1	CASSQRDSPTYNEQFF	TGCGCCAGCAGCCAACGGGACTCACCCACCTACAATGAGCAGTTCTTC
NA	TRBV9	TRBD2	TRBJ2-5	CASSVGSSGGETQYF	TGTGCCAGCAGCGTAGGTAGTAGCGGGGGAGAGACCCAGTACTTC
NA	TRBV19	NA	TRBJ1-2	CASSIDDSYYGYTF	TGTGCCAGTAGTATAGACGACAGTTACTATGGCTACACCTTC
NA	TRBV4-1	TRBD2	TRBJ2-2	CASSQDPGGNAGELFF	TGCGCCAGCAGCCAAGATCCGGGAGGGAATGCCGGGGAGCTGTTTTTT
NA	TRBV9	NA	TRBJ1-2	CASSNPNRRGYTF	TGTGCCAGCAGCAATCCGAACCGGCGGGGCTACACCTTC
NA	TRBV29-1	TRBD2	TRBJ2-5	CSVGGGGKQETQYF	TGCAGCGTTGGCGGCGGGGGGAAGCAAGAGACCCAGTACTTC
NA	TRBV13	TRBD1	TRBJ2-1	CASRETGVNEQFF	TGTGCCAGCAGGGAGACAGGGGTGAATGAGCAGTTCTTC
NA	TRBV2	TRBD1	TRBJ1-2	CASATGGDYGYTF	TGTGCCAGCGCTACAGGGGGAGACTATGGCTACACCTTC